The sequence of this T cell receptor beta chain was determined in a study of T cell responses to AZD1222 COVID-19 vaccine. Assay used: immunoSEQ multiplex PCR; TCRdb lists only in-frame clones, some missing. The top ten hold 3.5% to 4.5% of the sample, which has around 140,000 clones, 80% to 95% seen once. This TCR came from an adult who received the AZD1222 COVID-19 vaccine. The sample consisted of peripheral blood, taken 28 days after the second AZD1222 dose.

CDR3 residues: CASSKTHQRTSGRMSEAQYF. The CDR3 DNA sequence: TGTGCCAGCAGCAAAACCCACCAGAGGACTAGCGGGAGGATGAGTGAGGCCCAGTACTTC. The chain joins TRBV7-6 to TRBJ2-5, with 14 bases fitting TRBD2. CDR1 SGHVS and CDR2 FNYEAQ come from the germline V gene. This CDR3 region has 20 residues. Trimming at V came to 5 bases and at J to 9 bases, leaving 23 bases not matched to a gene.